The rows below give T cell receptor beta chains drawn from one sample of a study of blood T cell repertoires in COVID-19. The data were produced by immunoSEQ multiplex PCR, yet TCRdb's version contains in-frame clones alone and is incomplete. The sample lists over 250,000 clones, roughly 90% occurring once. Sequences were obtained from peripheral blood. The source of these receptors is a woman between 25 and 40 years old with COVID-19, enrolled during active disease. Each CDR3 is given with its conserved first and last residue. A D gene is named only where the DNA matches it firmly. Some rows have no size entry. The others give once, few or many, or a class for an expanded clone.

V gene: TRBV11-2
clone size: -
D gene: -
J gene: TRBJ2-7
CDR3 DNA: TGTGCCAGCAGCTTAGATTGGGTGGGGGGATGGCGGGAACCCTACGAGCAGTACTTC
CDR3 protein: CASSLDWVGGWREPYEQYF

V gene: TRBV11-2
clone size: -
D gene: -
J gene: TRBJ2-7
CDR3 DNA: TGTGCCAGCAGCTTAGAGCTAACAGAATACGAGCAGTACTTC
CDR3 protein: CASSLELTEYEQYF

V gene: TRBV10-2
clone size: -
D gene: TRBD1
J gene: TRBJ1-3
CDR3 DNA: TGCGCCAGCAGCGAAGGACAGGGAAGGACTGGAAACACCATATATTTT
CDR3 protein: CASSEGQGRTGNTIYF

V gene: TRBV7-9
clone size: -
D gene: -
J gene: TRBJ1-1
CDR3 DNA: TGTGCCAGCAGCCCATGGACACTTCTTCCTGAAGCTTTCTTT
CDR3 protein: CASSPWTLLPEAFF

V gene: TRBV30
clone size: -
D gene: -
J gene: TRBJ1-4
CDR3 DNA: TGTGCCTGGAGTTTTACAGGTTTTGGTGAAAAACTGTTTTTT
CDR3 protein: CAWSFTGFGEKLFF

V gene: TRBV19
clone size: -
D gene: -
J gene: TRBJ2-1
CDR3 DNA: TGTGCCAGTAGTATAGAGGGAGCGTCCGGGGATGAGCAGTTCTTC
CDR3 protein: CASSIEGASGDEQFF

V gene: TRBV20-1
clone size: -
D gene: -
J gene: TRBJ2-1
CDR3 DNA: TGCAGTGCTAGTCTCCAGAACAATGAGCAGTTCTTC
CDR3 protein: CSASLQNNEQFF

V gene: TRBV30
clone size: -
D gene: -
J gene: TRBJ1-5
CDR3 DNA: TGTGCCTGGAGTGTAGCGCATCGCAATCAGCCCCAGCATTTT
CDR3 protein: CAWSVAHRNQPQHF

V gene: TRBV6-5
clone size: -
D gene: -
J gene: TRBJ1-6
CDR3 DNA: TGTGCCAGCAAGTCCACTCATCTAGCTTCACCCCTCCACTTT
CDR3 protein: CASKSTHLASPLHF

V gene: TRBV28
clone size: -
D gene: -
J gene: TRBJ2-3
CDR3 DNA: TGTGCCAGCCTCAGCGGAGATCGCACAGATACGCAGTATTTT
CDR3 protein: CASLSGDRTDTQYF

V gene: TRBV5-5
clone size: -
D gene: -
J gene: TRBJ2-5
CDR3 DNA: TGTGCCAGCAGCCAACTAGGGGAGACCCAGTACTTC
CDR3 protein: CASSQLGETQYF

V gene: TRBV20-1
clone size: -
D gene: TRBD1
J gene: TRBJ2-5
CDR3 DNA: TGCAGTGCTAGTACAGGGGGCGGCCGGCAGACCCAGTACTTC
CDR3 protein: CSASTGGGRQTQYF

V gene: TRBV27
clone size: -
D gene: TRBD1
J gene: TRBJ1-3
CDR3 DNA: TGTGCCAGCAAACAGGGGACTGCTGGAAACACCATATATTTT
CDR3 protein: CASKQGTAGNTIYF

V gene: TRBV12-5
clone size: -
D gene: -
J gene: TRBJ1-2
CDR3 DNA: TGTGCTAGTGGTTTGGGACAGAACTATGGCTACACCTTC
CDR3 protein: CASGLGQNYGYTF

V gene: TRBV19
clone size: once
D gene: -
J gene: TRBJ1-2
CDR3 DNA: TGTGCCAGTAGGCCTAACGGGAGTGGCGAGGGCTATGGCTACACCTTC
CDR3 protein: CASRPNGSGEGYGYTF

V gene: TRBV10-2
clone size: once
D gene: -
J gene: TRBJ2-4
CDR3 DNA: TGCGCCAGCGGCGGCGGGAACATTCAGTACTTC
CDR3 protein: CASGGGNIQYF

V gene: TRBV27
clone size: -
D gene: -
J gene: TRBJ1-2
CDR3 DNA: TGTGCCAGCAGCAACCCCGGGGGTTTTGGCTACACCTTC
CDR3 protein: CASSNPGGFGYTF

V gene: TRBV7-9
clone size: -
D gene: TRBD1
J gene: TRBJ1-5
CDR3 DNA: TGTGCCAGCAGTCCCGGGACAGGGACCCAGCCCCAGCATTTT
CDR3 protein: CASSPGTGTQPQHF

V gene: TRBV7-9
clone size: -
D gene: -
J gene: TRBJ1-2
CDR3 DNA: TGTGCCAGCAGCCAGCAGGCGCAAGCTAACTATGGCTACACCTTC
CDR3 protein: CASSQQAQANYGYTF

V gene: TRBV9
clone size: -
D gene: TRBD2
J gene: TRBJ2-1
CDR3 DNA: TGTGCCAGCAGCACGACCGGGAGGGCCGGTGAGCAGTTCTTC
CDR3 protein: CASSTTGRAGEQFF

V gene: TRBV6-4
clone size: -
D gene: TRBD2
J gene: TRBJ2-1
CDR3 DNA: TGTGCCAGCAGTGTACTAGCGGGAGGAAGCCACAATGAGCAGTTCTTC
CDR3 protein: CASSVLAGGSHNEQFF

V gene: TRBV5-1
clone size: -
D gene: -
J gene: TRBJ1-1
CDR3 DNA: TGCGCCAGCAGCTTGTCCCAAACTGGCACTGAAGCTTTCTTT
CDR3 protein: CASSLSQTGTEAFF

V gene: TRBV7-9
clone size: -
D gene: TRBD1
J gene: TRBJ2-3
CDR3 DNA: TGTGCCAGCAGCTTAAACAGGGGGCCAAATCAGTATTTT
CDR3 protein: CASSLNRGPNQYF

V gene: TRBV7-9
clone size: -
D gene: TRBD2
J gene: TRBJ2-1
CDR3 DNA: TGTGCCAGCAGCCCAGAGCGGGAGGGCCCCCCGTTCTTC
CDR3 protein: CASSPEREGPPFF

V gene: TRBV27
clone size: once
D gene: -
J gene: TRBJ2-4
CDR3 DNA: TGTGCCAGCAGTTCCCTAGCCAAAAACATTCAGTACTTC
CDR3 protein: CASSSLAKNIQYF

V gene: TRBV11-2
clone size: -
D gene: TRBD1
J gene: TRBJ1-5
CDR3 DNA: TGTGCCAGCAGCGTAGACAGGGGTGGATTCCAGCCCCAGCATTTT
CDR3 protein: CASSVDRGGFQPQHF

V gene: TRBV6-1
clone size: -
D gene: -
J gene: TRBJ2-7
CDR3 DNA: TGTGCCAGCAGTGAAGGGAGCTCCTACGAGCAGTACTTC
CDR3 protein: CASSEGSSYEQYF

V gene: TRBV28
clone size: -
D gene: TRBD2
J gene: TRBJ2-1
CDR3 DNA: TGTGCCAGCAGCAGCCCTAGCGGGAACTCCTACAATGAGCAGTTCTTC
CDR3 protein: CASSSPSGNSYNEQFF

V gene: TRBV11-2
clone size: -
D gene: TRBD1
J gene: TRBJ2-2
CDR3 DNA: TGTGCCAGCAGCATAAGGGGGCGCGGCACCGGGGAGCTGTTTTTT
CDR3 protein: CASSIRGRGTGELFF

V gene: TRBV11-2
clone size: -
D gene: TRBD1
J gene: TRBJ1-3
CDR3 DNA: TGTGCCAGCAGCCCCACGACAGGGCCATCGGGCACCATATATTTT
CDR3 protein: CASSPTTGPSGTIYF

V gene: TRBV6-6
clone size: -
D gene: TRBD1
J gene: TRBJ1-1
CDR3 DNA: TGTGCCAGCAGTTACCCGGACAGGGAAACTGAAGCTTTCTTT
CDR3 protein: CASSYPDRETEAFF

V gene: TRBV5-1
clone size: -
D gene: TRBD1
J gene: TRBJ2-1
CDR3 DNA: TGCGCCAGCAGCGTGACCGGGACAGGGGTGAATGAGCAGTTCTTC
CDR3 protein: CASSVTGTGVNEQFF

V gene: TRBV18
clone size: few
D gene: TRBD2
J gene: TRBJ2-5
CDR3 DNA: TGTGCCAGCTCACCACCGGGACTAGCTGTGGAGACCCAGTACTTC
CDR3 protein: CASSPPGLAVETQYF

V gene: TRBV29-1
clone size: -
D gene: TRBD2
J gene: TRBJ2-1
CDR3 DNA: TGCAGCGTTGAGGGCGTTCAGGAGACTAGCGCCTACAATGAGCAGTTCTTC
CDR3 protein: CSVEGVQETSAYNEQFF

V gene: TRBV13
clone size: -
D gene: -
J gene: TRBJ1-5
CDR3 DNA: TGTGCCAGCAGCTTAGGCAGGGCTCGGAATCAGCCCCAGCATTTT
CDR3 protein: CASSLGRARNQPQHF

V gene: TRBV6-5
clone size: -
D gene: -
J gene: TRBJ1-5
CDR3 DNA: TGTGCCAGCAAGGGACAACTCGATCAGCCCCAGCATTTT
CDR3 protein: CASKGQLDQPQHF

V gene: TRBV6-5
clone size: -
D gene: -
J gene: TRBJ2-7
CDR3 DNA: TGTGCCAGCAGTTACTCCGGGGTTGGCGAGCAGTACTTC
CDR3 protein: CASSYSGVGEQYF

V gene: TRBV14
clone size: -
D gene: -
J gene: TRBJ1-1
CDR3 DNA: TGTGCCAGCAGCGAGACAGTAATGAACACTGAAGCTTTCTTT
CDR3 protein: CASSETVMNTEAFF

V gene: TRBV10-2
clone size: once
D gene: TRBD1
J gene: TRBJ1-4
CDR3 DNA: TGCGCCAGCAATGATCCGGGACAGGGAGAAGAAAAACTGTTTTTT
CDR3 protein: CASNDPGQGEEKLFF

V gene: TRBV6-1
clone size: -
D gene: -
J gene: TRBJ1-4
CDR3 DNA: TGTGCCAGCAGTGAAGCGAGAGGGTTAGGCGAAAAACTGTTTTTT
CDR3 protein: CASSEARGLGEKLFF

V gene: TRBV7-6
clone size: -
D gene: -
J gene: TRBJ2-5
CDR3 DNA: TGTGCCAGCAGTTCCGCATCGGACAGTAAAGAGACCCAGTACTTC
CDR3 protein: CASSSASDSKETQYF

V gene: TRBV28
clone size: -
D gene: TRBD2
J gene: TRBJ2-1
CDR3 DNA: TGTGCCAGCAGCCCTCTAGCGGAGTCTTGGAATGAGCAGTTCTTC
CDR3 protein: CASSPLAESWNEQFF

V gene: TRBV9
clone size: -
D gene: -
J gene: TRBJ2-5
CDR3 DNA: TGTGCCAGCAGCATACGACAGTCCCAAGAGACCCAGTACTTC
CDR3 protein: CASSIRQSQETQYF

V gene: TRBV11-2
clone size: -
D gene: TRBD1
J gene: TRBJ1-3
CDR3 DNA: TGTGCCAGCAGCCTCTACAGGGGCCGCTCTGGAAACACCATATATTTT
CDR3 protein: CASSLYRGRSGNTIYF

V gene: TRBV6-5
clone size: -
D gene: -
J gene: TRBJ1-1
CDR3 DNA: TGTGCCAGCAACAGGGTAAACACTGAAGCTTTCTTT
CDR3 protein: CASNRVNTEAFF

V gene: TRBV6-5
clone size: -
D gene: -
J gene: TRBJ2-1
CDR3 DNA: TGTGCCAGCAGTCCATACCAACAGGGACCCGATGAGCAGTTCTTC
CDR3 protein: CASSPYQQGPDEQFF

V gene: TRBV30
clone size: -
D gene: -
J gene: TRBJ1-1
CDR3 DNA: TGTGCCTGGAGTCCCTTTTTAGGACAGCTAATCCCCTTGAACACTGAAGCTTTTTTT
CDR3 protein: CAWSPFLGQLIPLNTEAFF

V gene: TRBV27
clone size: -
D gene: -
J gene: TRBJ2-1
CDR3 DNA: TGTGCCAGCAGTTTAATGGCAGGGCCGAATGAGCAGTTCTTC
CDR3 protein: CASSLMAGPNEQFF

V gene: TRBV6-6
clone size: -
D gene: TRBD1
J gene: TRBJ1-2
CDR3 DNA: TGTGCCAGCAGTTACTCCAGGGACAGCGCCTATGGCTACACCTTC
CDR3 protein: CASSYSRDSAYGYTF

V gene: TRBV21-1
clone size: -
D gene: -
J gene: TRBJ2-1
CDR3 DNA: TGTGCCAGCAGCAAAAGGGGACTAGCGGGAACGGTGGGCAATGAGCAGTTCTTC
CDR3 protein: CASSKRGLAGTVGNEQFF

V gene: TRBV27
clone size: -
D gene: -
J gene: TRBJ2-7
CDR3 DNA: TGTGCCAGCAGTTTATCGCGCCCAGGGTCCAACGAGCAGTACTTC
CDR3 protein: CASSLSRPGSNEQYF

V gene: TRBV15
clone size: -
D gene: -
J gene: TRBJ2-2
CDR3 DNA: TGTGCCACCAGCAGAGTCCGTCACGGCGGGGAGCTGTTTTTT
CDR3 protein: CATSRVRHGGELFF

V gene: TRBV27
clone size: few
D gene: TRBD1
J gene: TRBJ1-2
CDR3 DNA: TGTGCCAGCAGTTTTCGACCGCAGGGGGACGGCTATGGCTACACCTTC
CDR3 protein: CASSFRPQGDGYGYTF

V gene: TRBV12-5
clone size: -
D gene: -
J gene: TRBJ2-1
CDR3 DNA: TGTGCTAGTTCCGGGACTGGCTCCTACAATGAGCAGTTCTTC
CDR3 protein: CASSGTGSYNEQFF

V gene: TRBV7-8
clone size: -
D gene: TRBD2
J gene: TRBJ2-2
CDR3 DNA: TGTGCCAGCAGCTCTACCGGGGCGGGGGACACCGGGGAGCTGTTTTTT
CDR3 protein: CASSSTGAGDTGELFF

V gene: TRBV11-2
clone size: -
D gene: -
J gene: TRBJ1-2
CDR3 DNA: TGTGCCAGCAGCCCGGGAGGGGGGAACTATGGCTACACCTTC
CDR3 protein: CASSPGGGNYGYTF